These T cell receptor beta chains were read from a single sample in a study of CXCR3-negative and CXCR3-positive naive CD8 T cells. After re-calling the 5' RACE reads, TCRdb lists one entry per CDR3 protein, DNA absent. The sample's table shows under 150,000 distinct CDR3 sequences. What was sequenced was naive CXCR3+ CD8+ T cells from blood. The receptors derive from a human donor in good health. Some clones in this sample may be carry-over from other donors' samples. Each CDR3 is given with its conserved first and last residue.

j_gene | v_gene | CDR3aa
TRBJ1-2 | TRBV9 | CASSVGQGVFYGYTF
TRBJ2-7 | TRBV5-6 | CASSVSVEQYF
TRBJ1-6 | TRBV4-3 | CASRREDSPLHF
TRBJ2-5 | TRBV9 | CASSPRDRRLEETQYF
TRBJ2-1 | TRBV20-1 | CSARVGLAVYNEQFF
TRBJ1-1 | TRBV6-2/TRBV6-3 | CASTSTGNTEAFF
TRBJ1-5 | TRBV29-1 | CSVETQGAAYF
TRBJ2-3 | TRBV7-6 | CASSLERVPDTQYF
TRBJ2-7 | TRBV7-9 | CASSGGSRTYEQYF
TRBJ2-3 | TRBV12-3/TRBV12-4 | CASRDSTDTQYF
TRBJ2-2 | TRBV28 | CASSFHVPGELFF
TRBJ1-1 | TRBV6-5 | CASKRQGNTEAFF
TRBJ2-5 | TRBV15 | CATSRVASGVDQETQYF
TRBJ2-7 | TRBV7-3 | CASRSGGSSYEQYF
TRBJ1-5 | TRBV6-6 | CASSYGGVEPQHF
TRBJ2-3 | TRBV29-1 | CSVEIRDRADTQYF
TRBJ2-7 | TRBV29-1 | CSVEEADYYEQYF
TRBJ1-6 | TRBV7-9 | CASSSAGGYNSPLHF
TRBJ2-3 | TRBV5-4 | CASRFAGGSTDTQYF
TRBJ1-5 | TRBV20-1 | CSARDWAENSNQPQHF
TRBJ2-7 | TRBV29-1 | CSVGLWDRGSYEQYF
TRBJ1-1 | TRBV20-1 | CSATWDLGTEAFF
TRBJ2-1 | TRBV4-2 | CASSQGPAGGGSDNEQFF
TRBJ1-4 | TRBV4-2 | CASSQEGGQGGEKLFF
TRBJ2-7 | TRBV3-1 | CASSHTKQPYEQYF
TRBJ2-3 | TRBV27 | CASSLAGVLGTQYF
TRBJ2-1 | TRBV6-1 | CASSEFRPNEQFF
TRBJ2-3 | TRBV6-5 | CASSYRGADTQYF
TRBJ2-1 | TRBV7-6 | CASSLGWTALYNEQFF
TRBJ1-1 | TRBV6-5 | CASSLTSANTEAFF
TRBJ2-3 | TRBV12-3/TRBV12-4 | CASSLSSRSTDTQYF
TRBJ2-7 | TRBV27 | CASSSSTSGSGEQYF
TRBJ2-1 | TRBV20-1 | CSAHTGLAGGQKLGNEQFF
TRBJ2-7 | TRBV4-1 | CASSHRYPGIHEQYF
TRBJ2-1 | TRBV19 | CASSLRTRHNEQFF
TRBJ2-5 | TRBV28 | CASTLGQGAIVLETQYF
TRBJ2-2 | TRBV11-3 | CASSSGTGGLELFF
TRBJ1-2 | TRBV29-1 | CSVEEMGAGYTF
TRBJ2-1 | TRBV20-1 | CSASRQSPYNEQFF
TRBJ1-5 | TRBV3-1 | CASSPTGWGQPQHF
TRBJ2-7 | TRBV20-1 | CSARRLGLAGGYSNEQYF
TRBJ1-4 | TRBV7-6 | CASSFDEARREEKLFF
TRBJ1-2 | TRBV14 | CASSQPRGADLPFDTF
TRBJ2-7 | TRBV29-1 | CSVAPGQSSYEQYF
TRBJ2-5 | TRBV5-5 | CASSWGAEETQYF
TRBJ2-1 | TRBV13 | CASSLGLAGAVDEQFF
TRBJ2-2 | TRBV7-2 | CASSLFPASPPGELFF
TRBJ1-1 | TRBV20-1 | CSARDPSVGTEAFF
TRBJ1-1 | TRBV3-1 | CASSLIGGRDTEAFF
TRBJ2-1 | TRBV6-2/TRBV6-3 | CASSYSTAVDEQFF
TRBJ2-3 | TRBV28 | CASSIGPGTDTQYF
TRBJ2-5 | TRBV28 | CASSTPGQEVQETQYF